This TCR beta chain was found in a study of blood T cells in healthy people across ages. Findings and limits, study-wide: Diversity of TCR beta per million T cells declined in a roughly linear way with age.

Using a J-beta primer mix together with a sample-barcoded 5' primer, a second PCR was run for roughly 7 to 11 cycles. MiXCR, applied by TCRdb to the 5' RACE reads, yields one record per CDR3 protein. The sample has nearly 1 million distinct CDR3 sequences; just over 50% are singletons. Regarding this clonotype: Its matching antigen is unknown.

Germline V gives CDR1 DFQATT, CDR2 SNEGSKA (reference sequence). The CDR3 contains 14 residues. Trimming removed 6 bases at V and 5 bases at J, with 18 bases between. Russia was home to the donors, healthy Caucasian individuals aged about 6 to 90. Sequences were obtained from blood. The TCR comes from a woman in her fifties or sixties in good health. This chain links TRBV20-1 with TRBJ2-3, with D perhaps assigned TRBD1 or TRBD2 (5 bases each). CDR3 DNA: TGCAGTGCCAACCAGGGTGGGGGTGGAGATACGCAGTATTTT. This codes for CSANQGGGGDTQYF.